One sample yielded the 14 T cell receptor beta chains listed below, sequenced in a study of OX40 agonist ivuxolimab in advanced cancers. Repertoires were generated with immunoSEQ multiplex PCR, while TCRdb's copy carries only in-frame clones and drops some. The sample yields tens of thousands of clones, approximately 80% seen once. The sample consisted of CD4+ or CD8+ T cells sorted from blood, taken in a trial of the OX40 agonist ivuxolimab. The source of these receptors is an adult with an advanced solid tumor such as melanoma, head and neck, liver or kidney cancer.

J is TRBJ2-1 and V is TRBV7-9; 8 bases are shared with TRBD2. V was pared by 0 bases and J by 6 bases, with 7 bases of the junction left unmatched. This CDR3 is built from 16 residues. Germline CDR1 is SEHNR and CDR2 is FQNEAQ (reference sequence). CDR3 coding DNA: TGTGCCAGCAGCTTAGCGCCCGGGACTAGGGGCAATGAGCAGTTCTTC. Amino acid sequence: CASSLAPGTRGNEQFF.

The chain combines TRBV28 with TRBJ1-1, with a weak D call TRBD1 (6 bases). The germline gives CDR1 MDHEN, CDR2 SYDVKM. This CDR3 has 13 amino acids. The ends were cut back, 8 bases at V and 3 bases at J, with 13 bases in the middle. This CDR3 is CASQQGFDTEAFF. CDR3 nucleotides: TGTGCCAGCCAACAGGGATTCGACACTGAAGCTTTCTTT.

The CDR3 spells CATSTRAGSNEQFF. The CDR3 DNA sequence: TGTGCCACCAGCACCCGTGCGGGGTCCAATGAGCAGTTCTTC. The chain joins TRBV15 to TRBJ2-1; D may be TRBD2 (6 bases). The CDR3 is 14 residues long. Germline V gene data show CDR1 as LNHNV and CDR2 as YYDKDF (reference sequence). The V end lost 4 bases, the J end lost 6 bases, and 13 bases lay between the germline ends.

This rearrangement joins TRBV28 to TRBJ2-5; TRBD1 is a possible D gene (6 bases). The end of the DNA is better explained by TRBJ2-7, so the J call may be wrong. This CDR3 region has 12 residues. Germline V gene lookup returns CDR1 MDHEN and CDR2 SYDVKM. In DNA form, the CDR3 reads TGTGCCAGCTCTACAGGGTTTGGCGAGCAGTACTTC. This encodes CASSTGFGEQYF.

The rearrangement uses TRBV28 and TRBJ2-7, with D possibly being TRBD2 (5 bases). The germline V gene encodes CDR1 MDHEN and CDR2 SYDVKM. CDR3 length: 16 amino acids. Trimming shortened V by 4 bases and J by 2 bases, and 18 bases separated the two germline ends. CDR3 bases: TGTGCCAGCAGTTCCGTCGGGATAATGCTACCCTACGAGCAGTACTTC. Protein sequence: CASSSVGIMLPYEQYF.

CDR3: CASSVGTGIFTDTQYF. CDR3 in DNA: TGTGCCAGCAGCGTTGGGACAGGGATTTTCACAGATACGCAGTATTTT. V usage is TRBV9 and J usage is TRBJ2-3; 9 bases are shared with TRBD1. V was pared by 2 bases and J by 2 bases, with 6 bases of the junction left unmatched. CDR1 is SGDLS, CDR2 YYNGEE, per germline. The CDR3 covers 16 residues.

The CDR3 sequence is CASSLGSGTGVFF. CDR3 sequence (DNA): TGTGCCAGCAGCTTAGGCTCCGGGACAGGAGTTTTCTTT. The chain recombines TRBV11-2 with TRBJ1-1, with 8 positions matching TRBD1. Trimming removed 1 base from V and 13 bases from J; junction bases left unmatched: 8. Germline V gene data show CDR1 as SGHAT and CDR2 as FQNNGV. The length of the CDR3 is 13 residues.

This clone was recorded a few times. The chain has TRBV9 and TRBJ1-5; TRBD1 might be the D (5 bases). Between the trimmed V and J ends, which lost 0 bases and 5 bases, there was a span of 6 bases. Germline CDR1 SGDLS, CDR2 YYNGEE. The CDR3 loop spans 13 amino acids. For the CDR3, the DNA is TGTGCCAGCAGCGTAGCGGGGCATCAGCCCCAGCATTTT. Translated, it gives CASSVAGHQPQHF.

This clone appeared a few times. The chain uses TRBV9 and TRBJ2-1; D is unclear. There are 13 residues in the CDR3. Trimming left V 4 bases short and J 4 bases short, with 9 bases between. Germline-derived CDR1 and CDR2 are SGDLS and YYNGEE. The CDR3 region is CASSSIGYNEQFF. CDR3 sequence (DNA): TGTGCCAGCAGCTCCATTGGGTACAATGAGCAGTTCTTC.

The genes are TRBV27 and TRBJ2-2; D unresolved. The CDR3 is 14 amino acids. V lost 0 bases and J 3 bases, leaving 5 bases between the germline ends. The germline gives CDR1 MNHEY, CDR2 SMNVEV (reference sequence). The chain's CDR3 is CASSLSPYTGELFF. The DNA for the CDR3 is TGTGCCAGCAGTTTATCGCCTTACACCGGGGAGCTGTTTTTT.

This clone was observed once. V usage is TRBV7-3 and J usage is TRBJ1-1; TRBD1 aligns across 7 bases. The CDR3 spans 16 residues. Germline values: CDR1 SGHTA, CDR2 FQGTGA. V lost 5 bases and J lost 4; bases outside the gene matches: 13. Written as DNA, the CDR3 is TGTGCCAGCAGCCCGATTGTAGGGGGCGTCAGCACTGAAGCTTTCTTT. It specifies CASSPIVGGVSTEAFF.

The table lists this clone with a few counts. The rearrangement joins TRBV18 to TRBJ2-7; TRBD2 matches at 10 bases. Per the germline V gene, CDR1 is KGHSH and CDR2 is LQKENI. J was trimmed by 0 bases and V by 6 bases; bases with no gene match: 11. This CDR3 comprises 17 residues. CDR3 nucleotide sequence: TGTGCCAGCTCGGCGCTAGCGGGAGAAAATCCCTCCTACGAGCAGTACTTC. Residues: CASSALAGENPSYEQYF.

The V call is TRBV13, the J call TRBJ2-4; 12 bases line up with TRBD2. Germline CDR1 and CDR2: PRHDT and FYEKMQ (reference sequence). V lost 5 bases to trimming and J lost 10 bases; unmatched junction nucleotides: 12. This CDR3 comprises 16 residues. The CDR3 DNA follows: TGTGCCAGCAGCCCAAAATCGACTAGCGGGAGAGGTATTCAGTACTTC. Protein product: CASSPKSTSGRGIQYF.

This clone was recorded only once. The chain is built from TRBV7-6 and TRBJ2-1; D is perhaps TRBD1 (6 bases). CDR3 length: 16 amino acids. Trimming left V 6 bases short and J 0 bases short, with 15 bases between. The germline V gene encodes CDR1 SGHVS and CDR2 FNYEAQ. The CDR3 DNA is TGTGCCAGCAGTTCATTTTTCAGGGGCTCCTACAATGAGCAGTTCTTC. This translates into CASSSFFRGSYNEQFF.